This TCR beta chain stems from a study of T cell repertoires in cytomegalovirus infection. Study-wide context: HLA-C-restricted CMV epitopes, recently identified, and well-studied HLA-B-restricted ones were used by the study. Study conclusions and caveats: Identification of carriers of CMV plus the relevant HLA was performed using cumulative public TCR beta family frequency.

This clonotype has only a few counts. As yet, its antigen is unknown. The CDR3 contains 14 residues. Per germline, CDR1 LGHNA and CDR2 YNFKEQ. V was shortened by 0 bases and J by 4 bases, with 4 bases between the two germline ends. TCRdb passed the reads through MiXCR, listing each CDR3 protein once. This sample has 110,000 or so distinct CDR3 sequences, with approximately 28% found just once. The specimen was CD8+ T cells from cultured PBMCs, collected from culture after CMV antigen stimulation. The chain combines TRBV4-2 with TRBJ2-6; D ambiguous. The source of this sequence is a human donor in good health (CMV status not recorded). Some clones in this sample may be carry-over from other donors' samples. The CDR3 DNA follows: TGTGCCAGCAGCCAAGAACGGGGGGCCAACGTCCTGACTTTC. The encoded protein is CASSQERGANVLTF.